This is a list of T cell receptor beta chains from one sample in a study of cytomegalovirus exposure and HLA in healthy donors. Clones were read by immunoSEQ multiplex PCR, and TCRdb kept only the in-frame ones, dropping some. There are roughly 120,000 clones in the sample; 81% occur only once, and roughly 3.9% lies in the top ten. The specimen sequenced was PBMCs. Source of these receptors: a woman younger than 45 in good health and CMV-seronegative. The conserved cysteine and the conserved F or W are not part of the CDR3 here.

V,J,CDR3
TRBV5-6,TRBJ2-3,ASSLATTSEGTDTQY
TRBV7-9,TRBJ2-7,SSSLSSGSPY
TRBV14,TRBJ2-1,ASSPQWNGGVGNEQF
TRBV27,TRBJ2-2,ASSSNTGELF
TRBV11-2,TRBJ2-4,ASSLDVSLAKNIQY
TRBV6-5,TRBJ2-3,ATSATGYTQY
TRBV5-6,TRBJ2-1,ASSLDGAGAVNEQF
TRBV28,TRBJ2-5,ASSAPERIMPETQY
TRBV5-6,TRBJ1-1,ASSLEGSGAF
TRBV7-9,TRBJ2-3,ASSPRMEGTDTQY
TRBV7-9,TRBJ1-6,ASSFRDNSPLH
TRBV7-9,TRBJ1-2,SSSSPGQGAPGYT
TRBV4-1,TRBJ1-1,ASSQAATGMNTEAF
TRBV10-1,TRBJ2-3,ASSRVGKDTQY
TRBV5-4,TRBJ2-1,ASSPRREGRQFEQF
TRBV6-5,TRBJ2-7,ASSYSRAGVPYEQY
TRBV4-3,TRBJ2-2,ASSQAQGASTGELF
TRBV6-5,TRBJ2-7,ASSPLGTGAYEQY
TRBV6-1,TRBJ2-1,ASSQTYNEQF
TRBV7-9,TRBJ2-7,ASSPSGASYEQY
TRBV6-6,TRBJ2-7,ASSPRDEQY
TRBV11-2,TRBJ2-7,ASEGAYEQY
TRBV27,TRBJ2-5,ASSHNRGNRERGETQY
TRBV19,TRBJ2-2,ASSRGTATTNTGELF
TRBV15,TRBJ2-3,ATSRDGAGGSDTQY
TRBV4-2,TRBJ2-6,ASSQQDRPSGITGANVLT
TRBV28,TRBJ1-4,ASSSSSGVYATNEKLF
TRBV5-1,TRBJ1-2,ASSPYEPNYGYT
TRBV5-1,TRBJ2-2,ASSFGPVTGELF
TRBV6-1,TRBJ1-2,ASTLGTGEGYT
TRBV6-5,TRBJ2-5,ASSYASGAETQY
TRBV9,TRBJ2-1,ASSADDRLAGLYNEQF
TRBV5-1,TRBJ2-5,ASSIEGARGLLAPETQY
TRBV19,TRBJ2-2,ASSWYSGELF
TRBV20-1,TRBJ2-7,SAGVLYEQY
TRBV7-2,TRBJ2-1,ASSFPSGPTLSYNEQF
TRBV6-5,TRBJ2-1,ASSYTSGRRYNEQF
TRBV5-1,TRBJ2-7,ASRRETGREGYEQY
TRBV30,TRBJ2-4,AWALTGGERGGGNIQY
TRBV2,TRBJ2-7,ASSAQYEQY
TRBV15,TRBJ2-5,ATSRDEAGWQETQY
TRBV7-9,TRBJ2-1,ASSLGQIGNEQF
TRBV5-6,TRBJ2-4,ASSSLADKNIQY